This entry lists 15 T cell receptor beta chains sequenced from one sample in a study of blood T cell repertoires in COVID-19. Method: immunoSEQ multiplex PCR; TCRdb's copy keeps in-frame clones and lacks some. The data contain 250,000 to 300,000 clones, around 90% of them singletons. The material sequenced was PBMCs or T cells enriched from blood (not recorded which). These receptors all stem from a woman in her thirties who had recovered from COVID-19.

The chain uses TRBV30 and TRBJ2-7, with a weak D call TRBD1 (6 bases). The V end was cut by 2 bases, the J end by 2 bases, with 16 bases between. Looked up from germline, CDR1 is GTSNPN and CDR2 is SVGIG (reference sequence). CDR3 length: 15 residues. In DNA form, the CDR3 reads TGTGCCTGGAGTCCAGCAGGGGTCAGGGCCTACGAGCAGTACTTC. This encodes CAWSPAGVRAYEQYF.

The count of this clone is one. CDR3 DNA sequence: TGTGCCAGCAGTTTATCCAGGACAGGGGTGGATCATCAGCCCCAGCATTTT. Amino acids: CASSLSRTGVDHQPQHF. The chain has TRBV28 and TRBJ1-5; 9 bases are a match to TRBD1. The CDR3 sequence is 17 residues long. Trimming removed 1 base from V and 5 bases from J; junction bases left unmatched: 9. Germline CDR1 reads MDHEN; CDR2 reads SYDVKM.

The chain employs TRBV9 and TRBJ1-3; TRBD1 aligns across 9 bases. With 4 bases clipped from V and 2 bases from J, the junction kept 7 bases outside the gene matches. This CDR3 is built from 16 residues. Germline V gene lookup returns CDR1 SGDLS and CDR2 YYNGEE. This CDR3 reads CASSLRTGAPGNTIYF. The DNA for the CDR3 is TGTGCCAGCAGCTTACGGACAGGGGCGCCTGGAAACACCATATATTTT. The complete variable domain, with remaining parts taken from reference TRBV9 and TRBJ1-3, reads DSGVTQTPKHLITATGQRVTLRCSPRSGDLSVYWYQQSLDQGLQFLIQYYNGEERAKGNILERFSAQQFPDLHSELNLSSLELGDSALYFCASSLRTGAPGNTIYFGEGSWLTVV.

The rearrangement joins TRBV4-1 to TRBJ2-2; possibly TRBD1 for D (6 bases). This CDR3 spans 14 amino acids. The germline CDR1 and CDR2 sequences are MGHRA and YSYEKL. Trimming stripped 1 base from V and 5 bases from J, with 8 bases between. The CDR3 spells CASSQAGVTGELFF. CDR3 in DNA: TGCGCCAGCAGCCAAGCAGGGGTAACCGGGGAGCTGTTTTTT.

The V gene is TRBV5-4, the J gene TRBJ2-1; 9 positions match TRBD1. V was pared by 4 bases and J by 13 bases, with 6 bases of the junction left unmatched. CDR1 and CDR2 from the germline V gene are SGHNT and YYREEE (reference sequence). The CDR3 has 12 residues. The CDR3 nucleotides read TGTGCCAGCAGCCCATGGACAGGGGTCCAGTTCTTC. Encoded protein: CASSPWTGVQFF.

The gene calls are TRBV12-3 or TRBV12-4 and TRBJ1-1; no clear D gene. This CDR3 region has 13 residues. V dropped 6 bases and J dropped 0 bases, with 8 bases sitting between them. The DNA for the CDR3 is TGTGCCAGCAGACACGAAGTGAACACTGAAGCTTTCTTT. Residues: CASRHEVNTEAFF.

The V and J genes are TRBV7-9 and TRBJ1-6; no clear D. The V end was cut by 3 bases, the J end by 13 bases, with 10 bases between. CDR3 size: 12 residues. In germline, CDR1 is SEHNR, CDR2 FQNEAQ (reference sequence). CDR3 sequence: CASSLSGGPLHF. The CDR3 bases are TGTGCCAGCAGCTTGTCGGGCGGGCCCCTCCACTTT.

This chain uses TRBV11-2 with TRBJ2-7, with 7 bases aligning to TRBD2. Trimming at V came to 2 bases and at J to 5 bases, leaving 21 bases not matched to a gene. This CDR3 comprises 19 residues. CDR1 and CDR2 from the germline V gene are SGHAT and FQNNGV. The CDR3 region has the DNA TGTGCCAGCAGCTTATGGTTGAAGGCGGGAGAGGGTGCTACGAACGAGCAGTACTTC. Translating gives CASSLWLKAGEGATNEQYF.

This clone showed up just a few times. This chain uses TRBV5-6 with TRBJ2-2; D remains ambiguous. Trimming cost V 1 base and J 1 base, with 11 bases left between them. The length of the CDR3 is 16 residues. Germline CDR1 is SGHDT and CDR2 is YYEEEE. The CDR3: CASSLLRRRNTGELFF. In nucleotides, the CDR3 is TGTGCCAGCAGCTTGTTACGGAGAAGGAACACCGGGGAGCTGTTTTTT.

This clone is a singleton in its sample. Here the CDR3 DNA reads TGCGCCAGCAGCGCTAGGACAGGGGGCAGTACCCCCCTTATCTATGGCTACACCTTC. Protein sequence: CASSARTGGSTPLIYGYTF. The chain recombines TRBV5-1 with TRBJ1-2; 11 nucleotides agree with TRBD1. CDR1 is SGHRS, CDR2 YFSETQ, per germline. The CDR3 consists of 19 residues. V dropped 4 bases and J dropped 4; count of bases not matched to a gene: 18.

The CDR3 DNA is TGTGCCAGAAGCTTGGGGTGGGGGCCCCACAAAAACATTCAGTACTTC. Amino acids: CARSLGWGPHKNIQYF. The J gene is TRBJ2-4, the V gene TRBV5-3; D might be TRBD1 (6 bases). TRBV5-3 counts as an open reading frame of uncertain function. The CDR3 consists of 16 residues. V was cut by 0 bases and J by 3 bases, with 13 bases left in between.

In this sample, this clone turned up a few times. V and J are TRBV29-1 and TRBJ1-5, with 8 bases lining up with TRBD1. Germline values: CDR1 SQVTM, CDR2 ANQGSEA. The CDR3 loop spans 14 amino acids. Losses at the gene ends were 6 bases for V and 2 bases for J; bases not matched to a gene: 6. Written as DNA, the CDR3 is TGCAGCGTCGCACCGGGACAGGGCAATCAGCCCCAGCATTTT. This translates into CSVAPGQGNQPQHF.

This clone was found a few times. The chain couples TRBV5-1 to TRBJ1-6; tentative D call: TRBD1 (6 bases). Trimming pared 4 bases from V and 6 bases from J, leaving 20 bases between. The CDR3 is 17 residues long. The V gene's germline CDR1 is SGHRS and CDR2 YFSETQ. CDR3 sequence: CASSLPMAGEFNSPLHF. The CDR3, as DNA: TGCGCCAGCAGCCTGCCGATGGCAGGGGAATTTAATTCACCCCTCCACTTT.

The DNA for the CDR3 is TGTGCCAGCAGCGGACTGTCCAGGGGGAAAGGCTACACCTTC. Its protein is CASSGLSRGKGYTF. The chain combines TRBV9 with TRBJ1-2; 7 bases are shared with TRBD1. Per germline, CDR1 SGDLS and CDR2 YYNGEE. The CDR3 totals 14 residues. V lost 3 bases and J lost 8; bases outside the gene matches: 10. Drawing the rest from reference TRBV9 and TRBJ1-2, the complete variable domain is DSGVTQTPKHLITATGQRVTLRCSPRSGDLSVYWYQQSLDQGLQFLIQYYNGEERAKGNILERFSAQQFPDLHSELNLSSLELGDSALYFCASSGLSRGKGYTFGSGTRLTVV.

This rearrangement joins TRBV11-2 to TRBJ1-5; D ambiguous. The V end lost 2 bases, the J end lost 4 bases, and 6 bases lay between the germline ends. This CDR3 has 13 residues. The germline V gene encodes CDR1 SGHAT and CDR2 FQNNGV. The CDR3 sequence: CASSLTRNQPQHF. The CDR3 bases are TGTGCCAGCAGCTTAACTAGGAATCAGCCCCAGCATTTT.